This TCR beta chain was identified during a study of cytomegalovirus exposure and HLA in healthy donors (dated by TCRdb to about 2017). Regarding the study in general: In an earlier analysis of fewer than 750 of the donors, under 300 Gb of sequence data and some 100 million unique TCR beta sequences from 150 million to 200 million T cells were reported. An early release covering roughly 600 HLA-typed donors comprised 250 to 350 gigabases of sequencing data and 85 million to 100 million unique TCR sequences. Of the 398 genotyped donors, about 80% fell in the genetic ancestry cluster associated with self-reported Caucasian donors. The study was designed to test whether signatures of past pathogen exposure could be identified by cataloging public T cell receptors. The study profiled the T cell repertoires of hundreds of subjects by immunosequencing and related them to cytomegalovirus serostatus. Along with the approximately 670-subject first cohort, a separate validation cohort of around 120 different subjects was used. High-throughput TCR immunosequencing, statistical association of individual TCRs with disease status, and machine learning were combined to predict cytomegalovirus infection status. To study patterns of TCR occurrence, a later analysis re-analyzed previously published TCR beta repertoires from 700 or so donors and added high-resolution HLA genotyping. The later analysis used no new phenotypic data to find candidate immune exposures, relying instead on TCR beta sequences and their occurrence across donors. To decide whether each TCR beta V gene segment behaved as functional or pseudogenic, an earlier analysis of approximately 600 of the donors relied on high-throughput TCR beta sequencing. Donor age, sex, ethnicity and CMV serostatus were compiled together with the repertoire data. Genome-wide SNP genotypes for about three fifths of the roughly 670 donors were used in a later genetic analysis, which treated that subset as a discovery cohort. All discovery cohort repertoires had been generated on a single sequencing platform. Class I and class II HLA loci were covered by the typing at four-digit resolution. The number of donors typed differed by locus, with roughly 629-640 for A, B, C, DRB1 and DQB1, around 520 for DQA1, 600 to 610 for DPA1, and around 430 for DPB1. Five DR-DQ haplotypes were handled as single units for association and clustering because linkage in the cohort was strong. On average, roughly 250,000 unique TCR beta nucleotide sequences were sequenced per donor among roughly 430 genotyped donors of the cohort, with roughly 19% of those sequences being non-productive.

The cohort was made up of 666 healthy bone marrow donors. All cohort members were sampled while nominally healthy, although unrecorded immune exposures were likely present. The donor tested CMV seronegative, placing the donor among the 352 seronegative members of the cohort. Each donor provided a peripheral blood sample, and peripheral blood mononuclear cells were used for TCR beta sequencing. The Qiagen DNeasy Blood Extraction Kit was used to extract genomic DNA from the blood cell samples. With respect to this clone: Its antigen is still unknown. Per-nucleotide qualities are absent, and no much larger clonotype sits a single base away.

The library was prepared using the immunoSEQ multiplex PCR assay. For the multiplex PCR, a mixture combining 60 forward primers for TCR Vbeta segments and 13 reverse primers for TCR Jbeta segments was used. A multiplex PCR assay on genomic DNA amplified the CDR3 region of rearranged TCR beta genes. On the Illumina HiSeq System, the amplified TCR beta libraries were sequenced as 87-base-pair reads. From the authors' description of their analysis: Across the roughly 700 repertoires, a later analysis counted 80 million or so unique TCR beta chains, 9.5 million to 12 million of which were shared by at least two donors. A nearest-neighbor algorithm error-corrected the raw reads and collapsed the reads into unique sequences, merging closely related sequences to remove PCR and sequencing errors. To assign V, D and J gene segments, CDR3 sequences were aligned to IMGT reference sequences. Each retained sequence needed at least a six-nucleotide match to both a V gene segment and a J gene segment. A rearrangement counted as productive if the CDR3 had no stop codons and remained in frame with V and J, and every other rearrangement counted as non-productive. Following IMGT convention, CDR3 was defined as the stretch from the second conserved V-encoded cysteine to the conserved J-encoded phenylalanine. The earlier analysis of about 620 of the donors excluded sequences that lacked an unambiguous match to a single V gene segment. An earlier analysis of 500 to 600 of the donors classified V segments as functional when productive rearrangements were above 56.7% and as segregating when the standard deviation between donors was above 5%. To diagnose cytomegalovirus status from the catalog of TCR beta chain sequences, a statistical classification framework was built. V and J gene assignment, in a later analysis, came from comparing TCR nucleotide sequences with IMGT/GENE-DB human TR gene sequences. A later analysis assigned CDR3 sequences and most-parsimonious VDJ recombination scenarios with the TCRdist pipeline. In a later analysis, each TCR beta chain was defined by its CDR3 amino acid sequence together with its V-gene family, and reads lacking a unique V-gene family were excluded. As a way to deal with suspected cross-contamination and a sequencing artifact, a later analysis dropped 450 to 700 nucleotide sequences that were highly shared and had low generation probability. In a later analysis, a clonal expansion index for each public chain was calculated from normalized within-repertoire ranks of inferred template counts. In a later analysis, generation probabilities were computed using a VDJ recombination model fitted to out-of-frame rearrangements, and the results were checked against IGoR. In a later analysis, TCR-TCR, TCR-HLA and TCR-CMV co-occurrence was scored with hypergeometric tests, and a repertoire-size bias correction was applied to TCR pairs. A later analysis estimated false discovery rates by permuting HLA or CMV assignments 20 times. In a later analysis, co-occurring TCRs were grouped with DBSCAN, and TCRdist sequence similarity was added when clustering was performed within HLA-allele-positive subsets. Co-occurrence clustering excluded repertoires with fewer than 30,000 or more than 120,000 public chains, plus five with anomalous nucleotide sharing. TCRdb mirrors the immuneACCESS table, restricted to in-frame sequences. Some clones are absent from its copies; in checked studies, under half trace to an unresolved V gene, and the reason for the others is unknown. V, J and clone size derive from that table, while D and trimming were established from the DNA sequence. The sample profile shows over 130,000 clones; around 81% of them were found once. The ten biggest clones cover about 2.5% of the sample.

Here is what the overall study found, with its caveats: In the study, 164 TCR beta chains were listed as associated with cytomegalovirus. Some IMGT-functional V segments, including TRBV6-2 and TRBV6-3, could not be distinguished by the 87-base-pair reads and were therefore excluded. Linkage disequilibrium might explain the correlated functional status among segregating V segments, but an unknown experimental factor could not be excluded. In a later analysis, most CMV-associated TCR beta chains were found to appear HLA-restricted, with HLA associations seemingly driven largely by CMV exposure. The classifier was reported to diagnose cytomegalovirus status with high specificity and sensitivity in both the original and validation cohorts. A group of highly shared sequence variants was considered likely to be a technical artifact of the sequencing pipeline. Compared with the approximately 600-donor mean, donors in an Asian-associated ancestry cluster had fewer N-insertions in productive TCRs, according to a later genetic analysis. This cohort had only TCR beta chains sequenced, and the lack of alpha or paired-chain data limited which features could be detected. Across donors, most TCR sequences were observed very rarely, whereas some public TCRs were present in many individuals. Because counts were too low, some 17 rarely observed V segments, including chromosome 9 orphons, were excluded from the earlier analysis of a few hundred of the donors. Broadly in line with IMGT annotations, most TCR beta V segments showed up in productive rearrangements about 90% or about 30% of the time in an earlier analysis of 587 of the donors. Sequencing depth was assumed to be roughly uniform across donors in the presence/absence analyses, though that assumption may not hold. A further reported finding was that TCR beta sequences accurately predicted the HLA-A and HLA-B alleles for most subjects in the first cohort. According to a later analysis, parvovirus B19, influenza, CMV and Epstein-Barr virus appeared linked to several top co-occurrence clusters. Immune exposure information for the cohort was limited to CMV serostatus. A later analysis associated roughly 17,000 TCR beta sequences with specific HLA alleles at a false discovery rate of 0.05. In vitro tests confirmed that a few of the cytomegalovirus-associated TCR beta chains recognize cytomegalovirus antigens. Assigning TCR associations to individual alleles was difficult when HLA alleles, especially DR and DQ, strongly co-occurred. A later analysis found that TCR association rates varied across HLA loci, with DRB1 alleles showing the most associated TCRs and HLA-C alleles the fewest. The authors suggested that the approach could potentially be generalized to other disease states and immunological phenotypes. A later genetic analysis associated a missense DCLRE1C variant with V-gene and J-gene trimming of TCR beta chains, and an independent cohort replicated the association. In a later analysis, HLA-associated TCR beta chains were found to be more clonally expanded and to have lower generation probabilities than equally common non-associated chains. Because HLA typing was unavailable for some donors at each locus, only the typed subset was used in association tests.

The CDR1 and CDR2 encoded by the germline V gene (reference sequence) are GTSNPN and SVGIG. The CDR3 runs 16 amino acids, cysteine and phenylalanine included. Solely the CDR3 DNA is kept, with 48 bases framed from the first base. At the junction V is shortened by 4 bases and J by 4 bases; bases outside the gene matches: 7. Sequencing used PBMCs. This receptor chain uses TRBV30 and TRBJ2-3; a stretch of 14 junction bases matches TRBD2. This TCR derives from a middle-aged man in good health and CMV-seronegative. The CDR3 here reads CAWKPPGLAGADTQYF. The nucleotide sequence is given as TGTGCCTGGAAACCTCCGGGACTAGCGGGAGCAGATACGCAGTATTTT.